The rows below give T cell receptor beta chains drawn from one sample of a study of blood T cell repertoires in COVID-19. Data came from immunoSEQ multiplex PCR; TCRdb stores just in-frame clones and leaves some out. The table lists roughly 43,000 clones, more than 70% of them singletons. Material: peripheral blood. The source of these receptors is a human donor in a cohort sampled during active COVID-19. Each CDR3 is given with its conserved first and last residue. D genes are given only for firm matches. Expanded clones are given a class, and other clones once, few, many or no size at all.

D gene: NA; clone size: NA; V gene: TRBV19; J gene: TRBJ2-7; CDR3 protein: CASSIRWQGTEQYF; CDR3 DNA: TGTGCCAGTAGTATACGTTGGCAGGGAACCGAGCAGTACTTC
D gene: TRBD1; clone size: NA; V gene: TRBV3-1/TRBV3-2; J gene: TRBJ1-2; CDR3 protein: CASSQYRGYGYTF; CDR3 DNA: TGTGCCAGCAGCCAATACAGGGGCTATGGCTACACCTTC
D gene: TRBD1; clone size: NA; V gene: TRBV7-2; J gene: TRBJ2-7; CDR3 protein: CASSRAGTGGYEQYF; CDR3 DNA: TGTGCCAGCAGCCGCGCCGGGACAGGGGGGTACGAGCAGTACTTC
D gene: NA; clone size: once; V gene: TRBV5-6; J gene: TRBJ2-7; CDR3 protein: CASSSGTFYEQYF; CDR3 DNA: TGTGCCAGCAGCTCCGGGACTTTTTACGAGCAGTACTTC
D gene: NA; clone size: NA; V gene: TRBV7-7; J gene: TRBJ2-7; CDR3 protein: CASSPRTDSSYEQYF; CDR3 DNA: TGTGCTAGCAGCCCCAGGACGGACAGTTCCTACGAGCAGTACTTC
D gene: NA; clone size: NA; V gene: TRBV30; J gene: TRBJ1-1; CDR3 protein: CAWTLSTTRNTEAFF; CDR3 DNA: TGTGCCTGGACCCTCTCGACAACCCGTAACACTGAAGCTTTCTTT
D gene: TRBD1; clone size: NA; V gene: TRBV6-6; J gene: TRBJ1-2; CDR3 protein: CASSYTTGGLDGYTF; CDR3 DNA: TGTGCCAGCAGTTACACGACAGGGGGCTTAGATGGCTACACCTTC
D gene: NA; clone size: NA; V gene: TRBV4-1; J gene: TRBJ1-2; CDR3 protein: CASSAQQGVNYGYTF; CDR3 DNA: TGCGCCAGCAGCGCCCAACAGGGCGTGAACTATGGCTACACCTTC
D gene: NA; clone size: NA; V gene: TRBV4-1; J gene: TRBJ2-5; CDR3 protein: CASSQVNPRELQETQYF; CDR3 DNA: TGCGCCAGCAGCCAAGTCAACCCCCGGGAGCTACAAGAGACCCAGTACTTC
D gene: TRBD1; clone size: NA; V gene: TRBV5-4; J gene: TRBJ1-2; CDR3 protein: CASSFDRDYGYTF; CDR3 DNA: TGTGCCAGCAGTTTCGACAGGGACTATGGCTACACCTTC
D gene: TRBD1; clone size: NA; V gene: TRBV28; J gene: TRBJ1-1; CDR3 protein: CASSWTGETEAFF; CDR3 DNA: TGTGCCAGCAGTTGGACAGGGGAAACTGAAGCTTTCTTT
D gene: TRBD2; clone size: NA; V gene: TRBV9; J gene: TRBJ2-7; CDR3 protein: CASSASPRGGQGEQYF; CDR3 DNA: TGTGCCAGCAGCGCTTCCCCTCGGGGGGGCCAAGGCGAGCAGTACTTC
D gene: TRBD1; clone size: NA; V gene: TRBV10-3; J gene: TRBJ1-3; CDR3 protein: CAISEFPTGLGGNTIYF; CDR3 DNA: TGTGCCATCAGTGAGTTCCCGACAGGGCTTGGGGGAAACACCATATATTTT
D gene: NA; clone size: NA; V gene: TRBV5-5; J gene: TRBJ1-2; CDR3 protein: CASSNPRGGYTF; CDR3 DNA: TGTGCCAGCAGCAACCCACGGGGTGGCTACACCTTC
D gene: TRBD2; clone size: few; V gene: TRBV5-4; J gene: TRBJ2-2; CDR3 protein: CASRLAIGELFF; CDR3 DNA: TGTGCCAGCAGACTAGCGATCGGGGAGCTGTTTTTT
D gene: NA; clone size: NA; V gene: TRBV27; J gene: TRBJ1-1; CDR3 protein: CASSLSPGHLNTEAFF; CDR3 DNA: TGTGCCAGCAGTTTATCTCCGGGACACCTCAACACTGAAGCTTTCTTT
D gene: NA; clone size: NA; V gene: TRBV5-1; J gene: TRBJ1-4; CDR3 protein: CASSDGQLNEKLFF; CDR3 DNA: TGCGCCAGCAGCGACGGACAGCTGAATGAAAAACTGTTTTTT
D gene: NA; clone size: NA; V gene: TRBV7-3; J gene: TRBJ2-5; CDR3 protein: CASSIRRGETQYF; CDR3 DNA: TGTGCCAGCAGCATCCGGCGGGGAGAGACCCAGTACTTC
D gene: TRBD2; clone size: NA; V gene: TRBV6-2/TRBV6-3; J gene: TRBJ2-7; CDR3 protein: CASSSGAIYEQYF; CDR3 DNA: TGTGCCAGCAGTAGCGGGGCGATCTACGAGCAGTACTTC
D gene: NA; clone size: few; V gene: TRBV2; J gene: TRBJ2-7; CDR3 protein: CASRVTGEALTYEQYF; CDR3 DNA: TGTGCCAGCAGAGTTACAGGGGAGGCCCTCACCTACGAGCAGTACTTC
D gene: NA; clone size: NA; V gene: TRBV18; J gene: TRBJ1-5; CDR3 protein: CASSPQGSNQPQHF; CDR3 DNA: TGTGCCAGCTCACCCCAGGGTAGCAATCAGCCCCAGCATTTT
D gene: TRBD2; clone size: NA; V gene: TRBV11-2; J gene: TRBJ2-7; CDR3 protein: CASSLVVGLAGYEQYF; CDR3 DNA: TGTGCCAGCAGCTTAGTCGTGGGACTAGCGGGTTACGAGCAGTACTTC
D gene: NA; clone size: NA; V gene: TRBV11-2; J gene: TRBJ2-1; CDR3 protein: CASSDRLIAFNEQFF; CDR3 DNA: TGTGCCAGCAGCGATAGATTAATAGCCTTCAATGAGCAGTTCTTC
D gene: NA; clone size: NA; V gene: TRBV6-4; J gene: TRBJ2-2; CDR3 protein: CASSAESGFTGELFF; CDR3 DNA: TGTGCCAGCAGCGCCGAGAGCGGATTCACCGGGGAGCTGTTTTTT
D gene: NA; clone size: NA; V gene: TRBV28; J gene: TRBJ1-1; CDR3 protein: CASSPRTTNTEAFF; CDR3 DNA: TGTGCCAGCAGCCCTCGGACAACAAACACTGAAGCTTTCTTT
D gene: TRBD1; clone size: NA; V gene: TRBV6-2/TRBV6-3; J gene: TRBJ2-3; CDR3 protein: CASSYRSAGGTQYF; CDR3 DNA: TGTGCCAGCAGTTACCGGTCGGCAGGGGGTACGCAGTATTTT
D gene: NA; clone size: NA; V gene: TRBV5-1; J gene: TRBJ2-7; CDR3 protein: CASSILGVGVRSYEQYF; CDR3 DNA: TGCGCCAGCAGCATCTTAGGAGTGGGAGTAAGGTCCTACGAGCAGTACTTC
D gene: NA; clone size: NA; V gene: TRBV19; J gene: TRBJ1-2; CDR3 protein: CASSIEWGRGYTF; CDR3 DNA: TGTGCCAGTAGTATAGAGTGGGGGCGAGGCTACACCTTC
D gene: TRBD1; clone size: once; V gene: TRBV30; J gene: TRBJ1-1; CDR3 protein: CAWQDLGQGNTEAFF; CDR3 DNA: TGTGCCTGGCAAGACCTGGGACAGGGGAATACTGAAGCTTTCTTT
D gene: NA; clone size: NA; V gene: TRBV5-6; J gene: TRBJ2-1; CDR3 protein: CASSLEDVTRSDNEQFF; CDR3 DNA: TGTGCCAGCAGCTTGGAGGATGTGACCCGGAGCGACAATGAGCAGTTCTTC
D gene: TRBD1; clone size: NA; V gene: TRBV5-6; J gene: TRBJ1-2; CDR3 protein: CASSPGDRGIFYGYTF; CDR3 DNA: TGTGCCAGCAGCCCAGGGGACAGGGGGATTTTCTATGGCTACACCTTC
D gene: TRBD1; clone size: NA; V gene: TRBV3-1/TRBV3-2; J gene: TRBJ1-1; CDR3 protein: CASSLGQGTPNTEAFF; CDR3 DNA: TGTGCCAGCAGCCTCGGACAGGGTACACCGAACACTGAAGCTTTCTTT
D gene: TRBD1; clone size: NA; V gene: TRBV7-3; J gene: TRBJ1-1; CDR3 protein: CASSLRQGAEAFF; CDR3 DNA: TGTGCCAGCAGCCTAAGACAGGGGGCTGAAGCTTTCTTT
D gene: TRBD1; clone size: NA; V gene: TRBV6-1; J gene: TRBJ1-5; CDR3 protein: CASSAGTVGVMEPQHF; CDR3 DNA: TGTGCCAGCAGTGCAGGGACAGTAGGGGTGATGGAGCCCCAGCATTTT
D gene: NA; clone size: NA; V gene: TRBV3-1/TRBV3-2; J gene: TRBJ1-2; CDR3 protein: CASSQDLGANYGYTF; CDR3 DNA: TGTGCCAGCAGCCAAGATTTAGGAGCTAACTATGGCTACACCTTC
D gene: TRBD1; clone size: NA; V gene: TRBV4-3; J gene: TRBJ1-4; CDR3 protein: CASSQDRTGVEKLFF; CDR3 DNA: TGCGCCAGCAGCCAAGATCGGACAGGGGTTGAAAAACTGTTTTTT
D gene: TRBD1; clone size: NA; V gene: TRBV19; J gene: TRBJ2-1; CDR3 protein: CASSIVTGPDNEQFF; CDR3 DNA: TGTGCCAGTAGTATAGTGACAGGGCCCGACAATGAGCAGTTCTTC
D gene: NA; clone size: NA; V gene: TRBV19; J gene: TRBJ1-2; CDR3 protein: CASTAPRGSGGLGYGYTF; CDR3 DNA: TGTGCCAGTACCGCTCCCAGGGGAAGCGGGGGCCTTGGCTATGGCTACACCTTC
D gene: NA; clone size: once; V gene: TRBV28; J gene: TRBJ2-7; CDR3 protein: CASRGGGTTYEQYF; CDR3 DNA: TGTGCCAGCAGAGGGGGGGGGACAACCTACGAGCAGTACTTC
D gene: NA; clone size: NA; V gene: TRBV28; J gene: TRBJ1-5; CDR3 protein: CASSLGGPGVQPQHF; CDR3 DNA: TGTGCCAGCAGTTTGGGGGGGCCGGGGGTTCAGCCCCAGCATTTT
D gene: NA; clone size: NA; V gene: TRBV30; J gene: TRBJ1-2; CDR3 protein: CAWSVQTGSYTF; CDR3 DNA: TGTGCCTGGAGTGTACAGACAGGCTCCTACACCTTC
D gene: NA; clone size: NA; V gene: TRBV6-5; J gene: TRBJ2-3; CDR3 protein: CASSYSSGSATDTQYF; CDR3 DNA: TGTGCCAGCAGTTACTCTTCCGGGAGTGCGACAGATACGCAGTATTTT